The 5 T cell receptor beta chains given below trace back to one sample, sequenced in a study of blood T cell repertoires in COVID-19. Using immunoSEQ multiplex PCR, the repertoire was profiled, and TCRdb retains in-frame clones only, with some absent. Of about 190,000 clones listed, around 87% are singletons. Material for sequencing was peripheral blood. The source is a man over 45 with acute or convalescent COVID-19.

The chain is built from TRBV4-2 and TRBJ2-2, with D tentatively TRBD2 (5 bases). V was cut by 0 bases and J by 3 bases, with 11 bases left in between. The CDR3 runs 16 residues. Germline V CDR1 and CDR2: LGHNA, YNFKEQ. The CDR3 reads CASSQDGRSYTGELFF. The CDR3 coding sequence is TGTGCCAGCAGCCAAGATGGGAGAAGTTACACCGGGGAGCTGTTTTTT.

V is TRBV7-8 and J is TRBJ2-5, with D possibly being TRBD2 (7 bases). Between the trimmed V and J ends, which lost 4 bases and 4 bases, there was a span of 22 bases. CDR3 length: 17 amino acids. CDR1 and CDR2 from the germline V gene are SGHVS and FQNEAQ. This CDR3 is CASSSLAWRGHGETQYF. The CDR3 DNA sequence: TGTGCCAGCAGCTCATTAGCCTGGCGGGGGCATGGAGAGACCCAGTACTTC.

The chain combines TRBV19 with TRBJ2-2; D is possibly TRBD1 (5 bases). V lost 5 bases and J 5 bases, leaving 12 bases between the germline ends. The CDR3 totals 14 residues. Looked up from germline, CDR1 is LNHDA and CDR2 is SQIVND (reference sequence). DNA for the CDR3: TGTGCCAGTAGTGAACAGGTTACGACCGGGGAGCTGTTTTTT. This translates into CASSEQVTTGELFF.

The V gene is TRBV5-1, the J gene TRBJ2-1, with 7 bases aligning to TRBD2. Germline-derived CDR1 and CDR2 are SGHRS and YFSETQ. The junction had 5 bases not matched to a gene; V was cut back by 7 bases and J by 1 base. The CDR3 extends over 14 amino acids. The CDR3 DNA reads TGCGCCAGCTATCCGGGGGGATCCTACAATGAGCAGTTCTTC. Translating it yields CASYPGGSYNEQFF.

This clone was observed a handful of times. The V and J genes are TRBV2 and TRBJ1-5, with a weak D call TRBD1 (5 bases). Trimming cost V 1 base and J 6 bases, with 10 bases left between them. The CDR3 contains 14 residues. CDR1 is SNHLY, CDR2 FYNNEI, per germline. DNA for the CDR3: TGTGCCAGCAGTGAAGGCAGGGTTAGTCAGCCCCAGCATTTT. Its translation: CASSEGRVSQPQHF. The full variable domain, completed using reference TRBV2 and TRBJ1-5, is EPEVTQTPSHQVTQMGQEVILRCVPISNHLYFYWYRQILGQKVEFLVSFYNNEISEKSEIFDDQFSVERPDGSNFTLKIRSTKLEDSAMYFCASSEGRVSQPQHFGDGTRLSIL.